The rows below give T cell receptor beta chains drawn from one sample of a study of CXCR3-negative and CXCR3-positive naive CD8 T cells. One entry per CDR3 protein, without DNA, is what TCRdb gives after re-calling the 5' RACE reads. This sample's table reports around 40,000 distinct CDR3 sequences. The source material was memory CD8+ T cells from blood. These receptors were collected from a human donor in good health. Some clones in this sample may be carry-over from other donors' samples. The CDR3 runs from the conserved cysteine through the conserved F or W.

J gene,V gene,CDR3 protein
TRBJ2-1,TRBV12-3/TRBV12-4,CASSLLIQNEQFF
TRBJ2-7,TRBV28,CASSPAVGGGYEQYF
TRBJ2-2,TRBV27,CASSSRQGLTGELFF
TRBJ1-1,TRBV20-1,CSVKGGDRDTEAFF
TRBJ1-2,TRBV4-1,CASSDPDRGSYGYTF
TRBJ2-4,TRBV7-6,CASSLGQRGQLGIQYF
TRBJ2-1,TRBV6-5,CASSTLGTSLSSYNEQFF
TRBJ2-3,TRBV6-5,CASSYRGLEGGTDTQYF
TRBJ2-7,TRBV29-1,CSVGGGLASYEQYF
TRBJ2-3,TRBV7-9,CASSSVGGSDTQYF
TRBJ2-1,TRBV10-3,CAISADVGEQFF
TRBJ1-2,TRBV20-1,CSARASDLEGGYTF
TRBJ2-2,TRBV2,CASSEAPAGAGELFF
TRBJ1-3,TRBV14,CASSPLGGNTIYF
TRBJ2-2,TRBV25-1,CASSESSDTGELFF
TRBJ2-1,TRBV7-9,CASSRVDAGTYNEQFF
TRBJ2-7,TRBV20-1,CSAGIPLSYEQYF
TRBJ2-4,TRBV3-1,CASSQESGRVAKNIQYF
TRBJ2-7,TRBV5-1,CASSPSTGVTYEQYF
TRBJ2-5,TRBV21-1,CASSKVIPRQGMDLGAETQYF
TRBJ2-7,TRBV15,CATSRGARVHEQYF
TRBJ1-5,TRBV25-1,CASSQTDNQPQHF
TRBJ2-5,TRBV28,CASSFKDSPMGIWTQYF
TRBJ2-7,TRBV6-2/TRBV6-3,CASSYADESSYEQYF
TRBJ2-7,TRBV7-2,CASGRWDRGLDEQYF
TRBJ2-2,TRBV10-1,CASSSEAGGITGELFF
TRBJ1-2,TRBV7-2,CASERGPGYTF
TRBJ1-5,TRBV12-3/TRBV12-4,CASSLSAGRYQPQHF